The next 21 T cell receptor beta chains were all read from a single sample in a study of T cell repertoires in cytomegalovirus infection. Via MiXCR, TCRdb re-called the reads, giving one row per CDR3 protein. The table lists roughly 180,000 distinct CDR3 sequences, less than 25% of them singletons. Antigens of these TCRs are unknown. The source was CD8+ T cells from cultured PBMCs, collected from culture after CMV antigen stimulation. The source is a human donor in good health (CMV status not recorded). Some clones in this sample may be carry-over from other donors' samples.

This clonotype was detected a few times. The CDR3 is CASSRYRGPSYEQYF. The CDR3 coding sequence is TGTGCCAGCAGTAGATACAGGGGGCCCAGCTACGAGCAGTACTTC. This rearrangement joins TRBV12-3 or TRBV12-4 to TRBJ2-7, with 9 bases that match TRBD1. J lost 3 bases, V lost 5 bases, and 8 bases had no gene match. The CDR3 covers 15 residues.

This chain connects TRBV7-2 to TRBJ1-4; D unresolved. V lost 7 bases and J 5 bases, leaving 11 bases between the germline ends. This CDR3 has 13 amino acids. Germline CDR1 SGHTA, CDR2 FQGNSA. CDR3 amino acids: CASKTAMNEKLFF. DNA for the CDR3: TGTGCCAGCAAAACAGCGATGAATGAAAAACTGTTTTTT.

This clonotype was picked up a small number of times. The chain is built from TRBV11-2 and TRBJ1-2, with 8 bases identical to TRBD1. Germline values: CDR1 SGHAT, CDR2 FQNNGV. The J segment lost 4 bases and the V segment lost 3 bases, leaving 4 bases of the junction unmatched. The CDR3 spans 14 residues. Here the CDR3 DNA reads TGTGCCAGCAGCTTCGGACAGGGAGGCTATGGCTACACCTTC. The encoded protein is CASSFGQGGYGYTF. The full variable domain, completed using reference TRBV11-2 and TRBJ1-2, is EAGVAQSPRYKIIEKRQSVAFWCNPISGHATLYWYQQILGQGPKLLIQFQNNGVVDDSQLPKDRFSAERLKGVDSTLKIQPAKLEDSAVYLCASSFGQGGYGYTFGSGTRLTVV.

As regards this clonotype: This sequence may be a read error, since a much larger clone differs from it by one base. This chain uses TRBV27 with TRBJ1-5; D may be TRBD1 (5 bases). V lost 5 bases and J 10 bases, leaving 18 bases between the germline ends. The germline gives CDR1 MNHEY, CDR2 SMNVEV (reference sequence). The CDR3 has 14 amino acids. CDR3 DNA sequence: TGTGCCAGCAGTCCGGACACTCTCGGTCACCCCCAGCATTTT. The encoded protein is CASSPDTLGHPQHF.

The chain employs TRBV7-8 and TRBJ2-7; D is unclear. V was clipped by 2 bases and J by 2 bases, with 7 bases between them. Germline loops: CDR1 SGHVS, CDR2 FQNEAQ. The length of the CDR3 is 13 residues. The CDR3 sequence: CASSLSQAYEQYF. CDR3 nucleotide sequence: TGTGCCAGCAGCTTAAGCCAGGCCTACGAGCAGTACTTC.

Here the CDR3 DNA reads TGTGCCAGCAGCCCCCCGGGGGAGCAGTTCTTC. Its translation is CASSPPGEQFF. The J gene is TRBJ2-1, the V gene TRBV28, with D perhaps matching TRBD2 (5 bases). The germline V gene encodes CDR1 MDHEN and CDR2 SYDVKM. This CDR3 spans 11 amino acids. V lost 6 bases, J lost 10 bases, and 10 bases lay in between.

This clonotype was recorded a few times. CDR3: CASSLVTKNTEAFF. CDR3 DNA: TGTGCCAGCAGCTTAGTAACAAAGAACACTGAAGCTTTCTTT. The V call is TRBV7-9, the J call TRBJ1-1; D gene uncertain. V was trimmed by 1 base and J by 1 base, leaving 7 bases between them. The CDR3 covers 14 residues. The germline gives CDR1 SEHNR, CDR2 FQNEAQ (reference sequence).

J is TRBJ2-7 and V is TRBV6-1; D is perhaps TRBD1 (5 bases). Trimming removed 1 base from V and 3 bases from J, with 16 bases in between. The germline gives CDR1 MNHNS, CDR2 SASEGT. The CDR3 consists of 16 residues. This chain's CDR3 is CASSEVLVRAYYEQYF. The CDR3 nucleotides read TGTGCCAGCAGTGAAGTTCTGGTCAGGGCTTACTACGAGCAGTACTTC.

The V call is TRBV7-6, the J call TRBJ2-1; TRBD2 aligns across 8 bases. J was trimmed by 4 bases and V by 6 bases; bases with no gene match: 11. Germline CDR1 reads SGHVS; CDR2 reads FNYEAQ. The CDR3 is 16 residues long. This CDR3 is CASSLEGTRGYNEQFF. CDR3 DNA sequence: TGTGCCAGCAGTTTGGAGGGGACTAGAGGTTACAATGAGCAGTTCTTC.

This clonotype was counted only a few times. The chain has TRBV13 and TRBJ2-2; 7 positions agree with TRBD2. The CDR3 loop spans 16 amino acids. Looked up from germline, CDR1 is PRHDT and CDR2 is FYEKMQ (reference sequence). V dropped 1 base and J dropped 4; count of bases not matched to a gene: 6. The CDR3 protein is CASSLEGLAATGELFF. CDR3 bases: TGTGCCAGCAGCTTAGAGGGGCTAGCGGCCACCGGGGAGCTGTTTTTT.

The J gene is TRBJ2-7, the V gene TRBV10-3, with 8 bases matching TRBD1. The CDR3 contains 14 residues. CDR1 is ENHRY, CDR2 SYGVKD, per germline. The V gene end was trimmed by 4 bases and the J gene end by 2 bases; junction bases not matched to a gene: 4. The DNA for the CDR3 is TGTGCCATCAGTGCCGGGACAGGCACCTACGAGCAGTACTTC. It codes for CAISAGTGTYEQYF.

This clonotype has only a few counts. CDR3 sequence reads: CASSQTDGNTEAFF. The CDR3 DNA is TGTGCCAGCAGTCAGACAGACGGGAACACTGAAGCTTTCTTT. The rearrangement joins TRBV6-5 to TRBJ1-1, with a tentative D call TRBD1 (5 bases). Germline CDR1 reads MNHEY; CDR2 reads SVGAGI. This CDR3 region has 14 residues. V shed 5 bases and J shed 1 base, with 11 bases lying between them.

The V gene is TRBV9, the J gene TRBJ1-3, with a tentative D call TRBD1 (5 bases). The CDR3 is 14 residues long. The V gene lost 4 bases and the J gene lost 4 bases, with 12 bases spanning the gap. From germline, CDR1 is SGDLS and CDR2 YYNGEE. CDR3 amino acids: CASSPRDRGNTIYF. CDR3 nucleotide sequence: TGTGCCAGCAGCCCCCGGGACCGAGGAAACACCATATATTTT.

This clonotype was observed a few times. The rearrangement joins TRBV29-1 to TRBJ2-7, with 10 bases fitting TRBD2. This CDR3 has 17 amino acids. Per germline, CDR1 SQVTM and CDR2 ANQGSEA. With V trimmed by 7 bases and J by 0 bases, 15 bases remained unmatched. The CDR3 DNA is TGCAGCGGAACCCTAACAAGTAGCGGGGGGACCTCCTACGAGCAGTACTTC. Its protein is CSGTLTSSGGTSYEQYF.

The chain carries TRBV6-8 and TRBJ1-5; D uncertain. The germline V and J ends were trimmed by 2 bases and 7 bases, with 12 bases remaining between them. Germline values: CDR1 MNHGY, CDR2 SAAAGT. The CDR3 extends over 14 amino acids. The CDR3 spells CASSYGRVRQPQHF. CDR3 sequence (DNA): TGTGCCAGCAGTTACGGGAGAGTTAGGCAGCCCCAGCATTTT.

This CDR3 reads CASKGSVGGNTEAFF. The CDR3 DNA sequence: TGTGCCAGCAAAGGTTCTGTAGGGGGGAACACTGAAGCTTTCTTT. This chain uses TRBV2 with TRBJ1-1, with a tentative D call TRBD1 (6 bases). Trimming shortened V by 7 bases and J by 1 base, and 16 bases separated the two germline ends. The CDR3 contains 15 residues. Germline lookup yields CDR1 SNHLY and CDR2 FYNNEI.

This clonotype was picked up many times. V gene TRBV7-8 combines with J gene TRBJ2-3; TRBD1 matches at 11 bases. The CDR3 is 18 amino acids. Germline V lookup: CDR1 SGHVS, CDR2 FQNEAQ. V shed 1 base and J 0 bases; nucleotides not matched to a gene: 6. CDR3 in amino acids: CASSLVSGTGGSTDTQYF. The CDR3 bases are TGTGCCAGCAGCTTAGTGTCCGGGACAGGGGGAAGCACAGATACGCAGTATTTT.

This clonotype was picked up a small number of times. The chain links TRBV7-8 to TRBJ2-7, with 9 bases lining up with TRBD1. Germline lookup yields CDR1 SGHVS and CDR2 FQNEAQ. The CDR3 contains 15 residues. Germline trimming cut 5 bases from V and 3 bases from J; bases unmatched to any gene: 8. CDR3 sequence: CASSPPDRGGYEQYF. Here the CDR3 DNA reads TGTGCCAGCAGCCCTCCGGACAGGGGAGGCTACGAGCAGTACTTC.

This clonotype has a handful of counts. The rearrangement links TRBV7-6 to TRBJ2-1; D gene unclear. This CDR3 contains 17 residues. The V gene lost 2 bases and the J gene lost 6 bases, with 20 bases spanning the gap. In germline, CDR1 is SGHVS, CDR2 FNYEAQ. The CDR3 loop is CASSLFGSSPRSNEQFF. The CDR3, as DNA: TGTGCCAGCAGCTTATTCGGATCCTCTCCACGGTCCAATGAGCAGTTCTTC.

Only a few counts were recorded for this clonotype. The gene calls are TRBV11-3 and TRBJ2-1; D might be TRBD2 (5 bases). The ends were cut back, 0 bases at V and 4 bases at J, with 13 bases in the middle. From germline, CDR1 is SGHNT and CDR2 YENEEA. The CDR3 sequence is 16 residues long. The CDR3 is CASSLDPESGYNEQFF. The CDR3 DNA reads TGTGCCAGCAGCTTAGATCCGGAGAGCGGTTACAATGAGCAGTTCTTC.

This clonotype was counted a few times. The genes are TRBV20-1 and TRBJ2-1; 7 nucleotides line up with TRBD2. This CDR3 is built from 11 residues. V was clipped by 7 bases and J by 9 bases; unmatched bases: 6. Looked up from germline, CDR1 is DFQATT and CDR2 is SNEGSKA (reference sequence). The CDR3 nucleotides are TGCAGTGGCCGACTAGCTACTGAGCAGTTCTTC. Its protein is CSGRLATEQFF.